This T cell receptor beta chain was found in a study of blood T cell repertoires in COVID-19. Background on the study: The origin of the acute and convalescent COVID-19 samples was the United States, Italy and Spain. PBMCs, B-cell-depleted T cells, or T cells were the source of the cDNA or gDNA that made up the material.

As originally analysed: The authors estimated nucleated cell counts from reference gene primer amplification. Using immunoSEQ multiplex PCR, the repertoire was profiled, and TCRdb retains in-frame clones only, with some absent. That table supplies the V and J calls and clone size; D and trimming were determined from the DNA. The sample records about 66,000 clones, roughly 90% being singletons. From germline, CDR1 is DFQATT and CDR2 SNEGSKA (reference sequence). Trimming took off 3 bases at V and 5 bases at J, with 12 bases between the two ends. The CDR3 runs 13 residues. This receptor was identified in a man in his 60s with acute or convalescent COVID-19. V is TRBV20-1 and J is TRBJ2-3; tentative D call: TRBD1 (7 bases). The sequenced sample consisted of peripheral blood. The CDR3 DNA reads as TGCAGTGCTAGTACCCAGGGGGGAGATACGCAGTATTTT. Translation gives CSASTQGGDTQYF.